Listed below are T cell receptor beta chains from one sample, sequenced in a study of T cells after yellow fever vaccination. TCRdb re-called the 5' RACE reads through MiXCR, storing one row per CDR3 protein. The sample records around 530,000 distinct CDR3 sequences, roughly a sixth being singletons. Sequences were derived from PBMCs, sampled 5 to 6 days after the first yellow fever vaccination. The receptors derive from a young man who received the YFV17D yellow fever vaccine. Each CDR3 is given without its conserved first and last residue.

CDR3aa: ASRTETAGEKLF; v_gene: TRBV12-3/TRBV12-4; j_gene: TRBJ1-4
CDR3aa: ASSYPGSGNQPQH; v_gene: TRBV6-2/TRBV6-3; j_gene: TRBJ1-5
CDR3aa: ASSLRGWGETNEKLF; v_gene: TRBV7-9; j_gene: TRBJ1-4
CDR3aa: ASSISIGTSAYNEQF; v_gene: TRBV2; j_gene: TRBJ2-1
CDR3aa: ASSYDRGNTIY; v_gene: TRBV18; j_gene: TRBJ1-3
CDR3aa: SARLGQGLGYT; v_gene: TRBV20-1; j_gene: TRBJ1-2
CDR3aa: AISESSGYIQY; v_gene: TRBV10-3; j_gene: TRBJ2-4
CDR3aa: ASSHPGQLNQPQH; v_gene: TRBV7-2; j_gene: TRBJ1-5
CDR3aa: SAIAGGLTEAF; v_gene: TRBV20-1; j_gene: TRBJ1-1
CDR3aa: ASSSATGGPVGYT; v_gene: TRBV12-3/TRBV12-4; j_gene: TRBJ1-2
CDR3aa: ASSHGGNRDQPQH; v_gene: TRBV18; j_gene: TRBJ1-5
CDR3aa: ASSLPGTGEPGAF; v_gene: TRBV28; j_gene: TRBJ1-1
CDR3aa: ASSPIGFGVGQRLHYT; v_gene: TRBV4-1; j_gene: TRBJ1-2
CDR3aa: ASSLPGLQGFREQY; v_gene: TRBV27; j_gene: TRBJ2-7
CDR3aa: ASGFTGVDTGELF; v_gene: TRBV11-2; j_gene: TRBJ2-2
CDR3aa: ASSQSPAASTDTQY; v_gene: TRBV18; j_gene: TRBJ2-3
CDR3aa: ASSYAERNQPQH; v_gene: TRBV6-5; j_gene: TRBJ1-5
CDR3aa: ASSPSGERGEAF; v_gene: TRBV5-4; j_gene: TRBJ1-1
CDR3aa: ASSYSWTSGGRGDEQY; v_gene: TRBV6-2/TRBV6-3; j_gene: TRBJ2-7
CDR3aa: ASSPQGLWNQPQH; v_gene: TRBV7-2; j_gene: TRBJ1-5
CDR3aa: ASSLGQGESYEQY; v_gene: TRBV5-1; j_gene: TRBJ2-7
CDR3aa: ASNTPGGTQY; v_gene: TRBV7-2; j_gene: TRBJ2-5
CDR3aa: ASSRYLQGANTDTQY; v_gene: TRBV4-1; j_gene: TRBJ2-3
CDR3aa: ASSRVNQGMNTEAF; v_gene: TRBV11-2; j_gene: TRBJ1-1
CDR3aa: ASNQDVTVGTRTEAF; v_gene: TRBV3-1; j_gene: TRBJ1-1
CDR3aa: ASSLVGSGGNTDTQY; v_gene: TRBV7-2; j_gene: TRBJ2-3
CDR3aa: ASSLAGGGNTIY; v_gene: TRBV7-8; j_gene: TRBJ1-3
CDR3aa: SGPQGNEQF; v_gene: TRBV29-1; j_gene: TRBJ2-1
CDR3aa: ASSKTGRPDTQY; v_gene: TRBV3-1; j_gene: TRBJ2-3
CDR3aa: ASSRRGGSPLH; v_gene: TRBV21-1; j_gene: TRBJ1-6
CDR3aa: SATRTSGATQY; v_gene: TRBV20-1; j_gene: TRBJ2-5
CDR3aa: ASSPRTRYEQF; v_gene: TRBV7-9; j_gene: TRBJ2-1
CDR3aa: ATTAGGNTEAF; v_gene: TRBV7-9; j_gene: TRBJ1-1
CDR3aa: ASSKNERAWGGEQF; v_gene: TRBV7-3; j_gene: TRBJ2-1
CDR3aa: ASSLDSGTGELF; v_gene: TRBV6-5; j_gene: TRBJ2-2
CDR3aa: AISAEGNIQY; v_gene: TRBV10-3; j_gene: TRBJ2-4
CDR3aa: ASSLGTDPVEQY; v_gene: TRBV5-5; j_gene: TRBJ2-7
CDR3aa: ASSSWTSGGPQH; v_gene: TRBV3-1; j_gene: TRBJ1-5
CDR3aa: ASSLIQGELF; v_gene: TRBV7-9; j_gene: TRBJ2-1
CDR3aa: ASSPNEVASGGFSDTQY; v_gene: TRBV4-1; j_gene: TRBJ2-3
CDR3aa: ATSRDWGQNSNQPQH; v_gene: TRBV15; j_gene: TRBJ1-5
CDR3aa: ASAIDRTISPLH; v_gene: TRBV7-9; j_gene: TRBJ1-6
CDR3aa: ASSFAGGTEAF; v_gene: TRBV7-2; j_gene: TRBJ1-1
CDR3aa: ASSLDGDNGEKLF; v_gene: TRBV5-1; j_gene: TRBJ1-4
CDR3aa: ASSQDFGRGPEQY; v_gene: TRBV3-1; j_gene: TRBJ2-7
CDR3aa: ASSFEGETYNEQF; v_gene: TRBV12-3/TRBV12-4; j_gene: TRBJ2-1
CDR3aa: ASSMTGGETQY; v_gene: TRBV27; j_gene: TRBJ2-5
CDR3aa: ASSLVAVGQGLIGYT; v_gene: TRBV5-1; j_gene: TRBJ1-2
CDR3aa: SASDLAGGGNEQF; v_gene: TRBV20-1; j_gene: TRBJ2-1
CDR3aa: ASRQGGLYTEAF; v_gene: TRBV12-3/TRBV12-4; j_gene: TRBJ1-1
CDR3aa: ASSAGGESYNTGELF; v_gene: TRBV11-3; j_gene: TRBJ2-2
CDR3aa: ASFPTVTYGYT; v_gene: TRBV2; j_gene: TRBJ1-2
CDR3aa: ASSPDGFEQY; v_gene: TRBV7-3; j_gene: TRBJ2-7
CDR3aa: ASSPWQVAAGGTQY; v_gene: TRBV12-3/TRBV12-4; j_gene: TRBJ2-3
CDR3aa: ASAGGGETQY; v_gene: TRBV7-2; j_gene: TRBJ2-5
CDR3aa: ASSPPKSGQETQY; v_gene: TRBV18; j_gene: TRBJ2-5
CDR3aa: ASSLGGGYT; v_gene: TRBV12-3/TRBV12-4; j_gene: TRBJ1-2
CDR3aa: ASSTGGSYNQPQH; v_gene: TRBV6-2/TRBV6-3; j_gene: TRBJ1-5
CDR3aa: ASSTAAGELF; v_gene: TRBV7-3; j_gene: TRBJ2-2